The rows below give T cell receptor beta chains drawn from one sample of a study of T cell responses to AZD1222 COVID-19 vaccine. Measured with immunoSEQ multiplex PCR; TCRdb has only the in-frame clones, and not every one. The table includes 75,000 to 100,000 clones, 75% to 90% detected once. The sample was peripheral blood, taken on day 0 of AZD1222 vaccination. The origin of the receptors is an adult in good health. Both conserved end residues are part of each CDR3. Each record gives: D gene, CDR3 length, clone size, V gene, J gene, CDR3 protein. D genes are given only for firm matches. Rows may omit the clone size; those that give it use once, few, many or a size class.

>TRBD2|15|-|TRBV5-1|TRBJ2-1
CASSPTTSGRNVEFF
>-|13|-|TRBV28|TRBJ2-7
CAITPTVAYEQYF
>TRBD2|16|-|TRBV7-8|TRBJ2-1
CASSSLTSGSYNEQFF
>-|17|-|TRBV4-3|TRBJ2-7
CASSQAASGNPTYEQYF
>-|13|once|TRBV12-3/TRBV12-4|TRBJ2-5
CASSLGTQETQYF
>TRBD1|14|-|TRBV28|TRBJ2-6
CASSSQGVANVLTF
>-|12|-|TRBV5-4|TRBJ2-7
CASSSQGYEQYF
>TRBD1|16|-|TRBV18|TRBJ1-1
CASSKTGTGSNTEAFF
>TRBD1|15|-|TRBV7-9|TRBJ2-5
CASNPGTGLSETQYF
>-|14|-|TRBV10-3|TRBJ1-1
CAISVESMNTEAFF
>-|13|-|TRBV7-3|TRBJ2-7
CASSWGGGLEQYF
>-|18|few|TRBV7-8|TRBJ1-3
CASSLANRTGYSGNTIYF
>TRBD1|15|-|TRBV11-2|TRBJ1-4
CASSARGPLDEKLFF
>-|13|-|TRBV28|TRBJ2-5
CASFLGRGETQYF
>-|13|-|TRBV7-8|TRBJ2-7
CASSRRGANEQYF
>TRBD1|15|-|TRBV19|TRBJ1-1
CASSRGGAGDTEAFF
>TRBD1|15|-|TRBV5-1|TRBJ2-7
CASSSTGTGDYEQYF
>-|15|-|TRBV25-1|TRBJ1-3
CASSPHGSSGNTIYF
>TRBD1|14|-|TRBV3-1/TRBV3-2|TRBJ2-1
CASSQPVPTGEQFF
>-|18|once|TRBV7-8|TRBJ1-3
CASSSTADGRISGNTIYF
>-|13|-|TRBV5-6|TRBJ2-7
CASSWGVGDEQYF
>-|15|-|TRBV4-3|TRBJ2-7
CASSQARDASYEQYF
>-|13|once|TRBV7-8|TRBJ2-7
CASSFGGLYEQYF
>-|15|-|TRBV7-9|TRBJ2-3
CATRSGPSVADTQYF
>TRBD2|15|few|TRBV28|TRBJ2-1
CASSQRGARANEQFF
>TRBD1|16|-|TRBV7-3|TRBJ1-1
CASSSPTGLMYTEAFF
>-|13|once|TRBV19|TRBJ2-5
CASSRSYQETQYF
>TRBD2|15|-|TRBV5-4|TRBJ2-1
CASLRTSGNYNEQFF
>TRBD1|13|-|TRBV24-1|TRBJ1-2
CATTPGGGSGYTF
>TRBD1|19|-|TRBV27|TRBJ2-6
CASSTGPGQGSAGANVLTF
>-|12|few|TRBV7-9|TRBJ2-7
CASSLTAYEQYF
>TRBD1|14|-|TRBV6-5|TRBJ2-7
CASRLDRDAYEQYF
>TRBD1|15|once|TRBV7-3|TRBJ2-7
CASSLTRGPAYEQYF
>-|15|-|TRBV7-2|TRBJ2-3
CASSSFKDTTDTQYF
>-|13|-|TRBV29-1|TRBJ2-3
CSARAESTDTQYF
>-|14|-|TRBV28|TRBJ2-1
CASSSGGQTNEQFF
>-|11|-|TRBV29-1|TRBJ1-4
CSANGGNRLFF
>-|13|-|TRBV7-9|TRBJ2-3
CASNEGNTDTQYF
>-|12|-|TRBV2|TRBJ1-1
CASTFMNTEAFF
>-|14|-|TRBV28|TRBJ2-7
CASSLGPQSYEQYF
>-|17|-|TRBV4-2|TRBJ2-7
CASSQEGVAPSSYEQYF
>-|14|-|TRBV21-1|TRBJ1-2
CASSKGVKGDGYTF
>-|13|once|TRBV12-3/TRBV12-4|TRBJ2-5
CASSLRGAGAQYF
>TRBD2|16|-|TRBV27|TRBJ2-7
CASSLRLAGVSYEQYF
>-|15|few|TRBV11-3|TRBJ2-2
CASSLQGTNTGELFF
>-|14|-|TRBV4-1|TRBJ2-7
CASSPRDGAYEQYF
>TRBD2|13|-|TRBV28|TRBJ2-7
CAIGTSGSREQYF
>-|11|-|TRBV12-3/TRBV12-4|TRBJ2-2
CASSLGRELFF